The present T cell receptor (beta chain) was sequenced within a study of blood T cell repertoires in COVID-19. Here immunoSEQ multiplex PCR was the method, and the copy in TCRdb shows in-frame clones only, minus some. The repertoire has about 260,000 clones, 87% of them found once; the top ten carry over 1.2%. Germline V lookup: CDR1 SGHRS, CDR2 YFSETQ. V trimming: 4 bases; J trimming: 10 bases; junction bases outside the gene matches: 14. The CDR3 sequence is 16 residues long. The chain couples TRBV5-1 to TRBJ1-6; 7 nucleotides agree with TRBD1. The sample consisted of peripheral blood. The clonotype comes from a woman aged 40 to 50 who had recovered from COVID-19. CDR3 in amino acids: CASSPAGTVRRSPLHF. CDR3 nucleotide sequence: TGCGCCAGCAGCCCGGCCGGGACAGTTCGACGGTCACCCCTCCACTTT.